These 12 T cell receptor beta chains were sequenced from one sample in a study of naive and memory T cell subsets. The SP2 primer and nested alpha and beta constant region primers amplified ligated cDNA in four rounds. In TCRdb, the UMI-ligation and nested PCR reads were re-called with MiXCR into one record per CDR3 protein. The repertoire includes tens of thousands of distinct CDR3 sequences, approximately 11% of them detected once, and roughly 3.6% sits in the top ten. Specified treatment: skin biopsy from PPD injection site in Mantoux-positive individual. A UMI-containing oligonucleotide was joined by 3' ligation to the TCR cDNA template. The input for sequencing was skin, taken from a tuberculin skin test site. Receptor source: an adult in good health.

The V call is TRBV2, the J call TRBJ2-2; 13 positions agree with TRBD2. The CDR3 is 15 residues long. The ends lost 7 bases at V and 5 bases at J; junction bases unmatched: 4. In germline, CDR1 is SNHLY, CDR2 FYNNEI. The CDR3 is CASTLGLAGTGELFF. The DNA of the CDR3 is TGTGCCAGCACCCTGGGACTAGCGGGAACCGGGGAGCTGTTTTTT.

The chain employs TRBV12-3 or TRBV12-4 and TRBJ2-3; possibly TRBD2 for D (6 bases). V lost 3 bases to trimming and J lost 0 bases, with 10 bases between them. The CDR3 runs to 15 residues. In DNA form, the CDR3 reads TGTGCCAGCAGTTTTCGGCGGGGTAGCACAGATACGCAGTATTTT. Encoded protein: CASSFRRGSTDTQYF.

In this sample, this clonotype turned up many times. The rearrangement joins TRBV7-9 to TRBJ1-3; unclear D gene. The CDR3 is 14 residues long. The V and J ends lost 6 bases and 0 bases respectively, with 9 bases between them. Looked up from germline, CDR1 is SEHNR and CDR2 is FQNEAQ (reference sequence). The CDR3 bases are TGTGCCAGCAGGGGAGCGTTCTCTGGAAACACCATATATTTT. Residues: CASRGAFSGNTIYF.

This clonotype turned up a few times. The chain uses TRBV6-5 and TRBJ2-1, with 13 bases that match TRBD2. The ends lost 4 bases at V and 8 bases at J; junction bases unmatched: 5. The CDR3 is made up of 15 amino acids. Germline CDR1 MNHEY, CDR2 SVGAGI. The CDR3 sequence: CASSFGTSGIDEQFF. The CDR3 DNA sequence: TGTGCCAGCAGTTTCGGGACTAGCGGGATCGATGAGCAGTTCTTC.

The table lists this clonotype with a few counts. The V call is TRBV29-1, the J call TRBJ1-4, with D hard to call. This CDR3 spans 16 amino acids. V lost 3 bases and J lost 1, with 15 bases in between. Germline values: CDR1 SQVTM, CDR2 ANQGSEA. The chain's CDR3 is CSVESGYAETNEKLFF. The DNA for the CDR3 is TGCAGCGTTGAGAGTGGGTACGCTGAAACTAATGAAAAACTGTTTTTT.

The rearrangement links TRBV5-1 to TRBJ2-2, with TRBD1 matching 7 bases. Per germline, CDR1 SGHRS and CDR2 YFSETQ. With 0 bases clipped from V and 5 bases from J, the junction kept 10 bases outside the gene matches. This CDR3 region has 17 residues. CDR3 DNA: TGCGCCAGCAGCTTGGTAAGACAGGGCCTGCGGACCGGGGAGCTGTTTTTT. As protein: CASSLVRQGLRTGELFF.

CDR3 in DNA: TGCGCCAGCAGCCAAGGTGTCCGATCAGTTGACGAGCAGTACTTC. Its translation is CASSQGVRSVDEQYF. This chain joins TRBV4-1 and TRBJ2-7; no clear D gene. CDR1 MGHRA and CDR2 YSYEKL come from the germline V gene. V was cut by 1 base and J by 5 bases, with 15 bases left in between. This CDR3 is built from 15 residues.

This clonotype appeared many times. V usage is TRBV9 and J usage is TRBJ2-2; the D is unclear. The V gene's germline CDR1 is SGDLS and CDR2 YYNGEE. The germline V and J ends were trimmed by 5 bases and 2 bases, with 10 bases remaining between them. The CDR3 runs 14 residues. This chain's CDR3 is CASRVAANTGELFF. CDR3 in DNA: TGTGCCAGCAGGGTGGCAGCTAACACCGGGGAGCTGTTTTTT.

The sample holds many counts of this clonotype. CDR3 amino acids: CASSPRRGAGFGQPQHF. The CDR3 DNA reads TGTGCCAGCAGCCCCCGCCGGGGGGCTGGATTTGGTCAGCCCCAGCATTTT. This sequence joins TRBV21-1 and TRBJ1-5; TRBD1, the D gene given by the table, was not confirmed from the DNA. TRBV21-1 has pseudogene status. The CDR3 is 17 residues long.

The chain carries TRBV5-6 and TRBJ1-1; D possibly corresponds to TRBD1 (6 bases). CDR3 length: 13 residues. Germline V gene sequence: CDR1 SGHDT, CDR2 YYEEEE. V shed 2 bases and J shed 6 bases, with 11 bases lying between them. CDR3 sequence (DNA): TGTGCCAGCAGCTTACAGGGAAAGGCTGAAGCTTTCTTT. Translating it yields CASSLQGKAEAFF.

There are a few counts of this clonotype. This chain uses TRBV7-2 with TRBJ2-2; D call uncertain. Trimming cost V 1 base and J 3 bases, with 6 bases left between them. The germline CDR1 and CDR2 sequences are SGHTA and FQGNSA. CDR3 length equals 14 residues. DNA of the CDR3: TGTGCCAGCAGCTTAGTGGCTCACACCGGGGAGCTGTTTTTT. Translating gives CASSLVAHTGELFF.

This sequence joins TRBV19 and TRBJ2-4; D unclear. Germline V gene sequence: CDR1 LNHDA, CDR2 SQIVND (reference sequence). This CDR3 has 16 amino acids. V shed 5 bases and J shed 1 base, with 15 bases lying between them. CDR3 nucleotides: TGTGCCAGTAGTTTCTTAGGCAACCGCGCCAAAAACATTCAGTACTTC. It yields the protein CASSFLGNRAKNIQYF.